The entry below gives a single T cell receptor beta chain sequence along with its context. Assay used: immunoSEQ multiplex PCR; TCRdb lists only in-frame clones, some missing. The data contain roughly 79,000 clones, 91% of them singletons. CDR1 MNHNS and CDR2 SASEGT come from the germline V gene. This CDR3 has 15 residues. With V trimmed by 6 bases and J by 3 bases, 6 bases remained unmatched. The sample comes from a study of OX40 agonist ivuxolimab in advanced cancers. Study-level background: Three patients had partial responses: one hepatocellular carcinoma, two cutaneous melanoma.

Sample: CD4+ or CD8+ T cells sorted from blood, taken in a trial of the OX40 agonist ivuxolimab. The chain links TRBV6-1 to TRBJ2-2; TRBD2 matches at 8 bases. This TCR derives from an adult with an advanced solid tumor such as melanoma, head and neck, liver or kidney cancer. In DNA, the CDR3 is TGTGCCAGCAGAGTACTTAGCGGGGACACCGGGGAGCTGTTTTTT. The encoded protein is CASRVLSGDTGELFF.